What follows are 2 T cell receptor beta chains derived from one specimen sequenced in a study of control samples from healthy donors and cancer patients. Method: immunoSEQ multiplex PCR; TCRdb's copy keeps in-frame clones and lacks some. The sample is made up of some 180,000 clones, and the top ten hold roughly 2% of it. The sample comprised blood. The receptors stem from a woman aged 25-40 years in good health.

The chain employs TRBV5-1 and TRBJ2-2; D uncertain. In germline, CDR1 is SGHRS, CDR2 YFSETQ. Trimming pared 5 bases from V and 4 bases from J, leaving 12 bases between. This CDR3 is 14 amino acids long. Here the CDR3 reads CASRAGQATGELFF. The CDR3 DNA reads as TGCGCCAGCAGGGCCGGGCAGGCCACCGGGGAGCTGTTTTTT.

This sequence joins TRBV7-2 and TRBJ1-2; 11 bases line up with TRBD1. The CDR3 extends over 13 amino acids. J lost 8 bases, V lost 4 bases, and 3 bases had no gene match. In germline, CDR1 is SGHTA, CDR2 FQGNSA. CDR3 protein: CASSSGTGGGYTF. The CDR3 nucleotides read TGTGCCAGCAGCTCTGGGACAGGGGGAGGCTACACCTTC.